The source of this T cell receptor beta chain is a study of blood T cell repertoires in COVID-19. The overall study: Donors in the United States, Italy and Spain gave samples during acute or convalescent COVID-19.

Original processing methods: By means of reference gene primer amplification, nucleated cell counts were estimated. TCRdb keeps only in-frame clones here, not all; method: immunoSEQ multiplex PCR. V, J and clone size reflect that table, while D and trimming were determined from the DNA. Of 250,000 to 350,000 clones listed, around four fifths are singletons. Specimen: peripheral blood. The TCR comes from a woman aged 45 to 65 with active or convalescent COVID-19.

CDR3 in amino acids: CASSSRVSGNTIYF. CDR3 in DNA: TGTGCCAGCAGCTCCCGGGTCTCTGGAAACACCATATATTTT. V gene TRBV9 combines with J gene TRBJ1-3; D is unresolved. Germline CDR1 is SGDLS and CDR2 is YYNGEE. The CDR3 covers 14 residues. The V gene lost 4 bases and the J gene lost 0 bases, with 8 bases spanning the gap.